One sample yielded the 24 T cell receptor beta chains listed below, sequenced in a study of cytomegalovirus exposure and HLA in healthy donors. Data came from immunoSEQ multiplex PCR; TCRdb stores just in-frame clones and leaves some out. The table includes 80,000 to 100,000 clones, roughly 89% detected once. The specimen was PBMCs. All receptors come from a woman aged 25-40 years in good health and CMV-seronegative.

This sequence joins TRBV5-1 and TRBJ2-5, with a weak D call TRBD1 (6 bases). The CDR3 has 13 amino acids. V was shortened by 4 bases and J by 2 bases, with 9 bases between the two germline ends. The germline V gene has CDR1 SGHRS and CDR2 YFSETQ. CDR3 in DNA: TGCGCCAGCAGCGTCGACAGGCAAGAGACCCAGTACTTC. Its translation: CASSVDRQETQYF.

For the CDR3, the DNA is TGCGCCAGCAGCCAACCCCAGGTGGATAGAGAATCTGAAGCTTTCTTT. Translated, it gives CASSQPQVDRESEAFF. This rearrangement joins TRBV4-1 to TRBJ1-1; no firm D call. The CDR3 length is 16 residues. V was trimmed by 2 bases and J by 6 bases, leaving 19 bases between them. Germline V CDR1 and CDR2: MGHRA, YSYEKL.

This clone is medium-sized in the sample. CDR3 in DNA: TGTGCCAGCAGTCCACAGGGATGGGGCTACACCTTC. It specifies CASSPQGWGYTF. The chain is built from TRBV6-6 and TRBJ1-2; D perhaps matches TRBD1 (6 bases). Germline CDR1 and CDR2: MNHNY and SVGAGI (reference sequence). Trimming left V 5 bases short and J 8 bases short, with 12 bases between. This CDR3 has 12 residues.

This rearrangement joins TRBV7-9 to TRBJ2-1, with 9 bases that match TRBD1. The CDR3 consists of 13 residues. Trimming cost V 5 bases and J 13 bases; bases outside gene matches: 9. The germline V gene has CDR1 SEHNR and CDR2 FQNEAQ (reference sequence). The CDR3: CASSQTPGQGQFF. CDR3 nucleotides: TGTGCCAGCAGCCAGACTCCGGGACAGGGACAGTTCTTC.

The gene calls are TRBV6-5 and TRBJ1-2; 9 nucleotides match TRBD1. This CDR3 is 11 amino acids long. The germline V gene has CDR1 MNHEY and CDR2 SVGAGI. With 8 bases clipped from V and 5 bases from J, the junction kept 0 bases outside the gene matches. The CDR3 here is CASGTGYGYTF. For the CDR3, the DNA is TGTGCCAGCGGGACAGGGTATGGCTACACCTTC.

This CDR3 is CASSGDGFYGYTF. DNA of the CDR3: TGTGCCAGCAGTGGTGACGGGTTCTATGGCTACACCTTC. This sequence joins TRBV5-4 and TRBJ1-2; no reliable D call. CDR1 and CDR2 (germline): SGHNT, YYREEE (reference sequence). This CDR3 has 13 amino acids. V was trimmed by 5 bases and J by 4 bases, leaving 12 bases between them.

This clone came up a few times. This chain joins TRBV5-1 and TRBJ2-5; 7 nucleotides line up with TRBD2. Germline V gene sequence: CDR1 SGHRS, CDR2 YFSETQ. CDR3 length: 16 residues. Germline trimming cut 5 bases from V and 2 bases from J; bases unmatched to any gene: 12. The CDR3 DNA reads TGCGCCAGCAGTTCTACGGGCGGGAGTGTTCAAGAGACCCAGTACTTC. Protein product: CASSSTGGSVQETQYF.

The V call is TRBV18, the J call TRBJ2-7, with TRBD2 matching over 14 bases. Germline V lookup: CDR1 KGHSH, CDR2 LQKENI. V shed 3 bases and J 6 bases; nucleotides not matched to a gene: 1. This CDR3 comprises 14 residues. As DNA, the CDR3 is TGTGCCAGCTCACCGGGGACTAGCGGGAGCGAGCAGTACTTC. It translates to CASSPGTSGSEQYF.

On this clone itself: The sample carries other DNA sequences with the same CDR3. The rearrangement joins TRBV7-2 to TRBJ2-7, with TRBD2 identical over 9 bases. From germline, CDR1 is SGHTA and CDR2 FQGNSA. This CDR3 contains 14 residues. J gave up 4 bases and V 1 base, and 2 bases lay outside the gene matches. The CDR3 reads CASSLVAGAYEQYF. The CDR3 bases are TGTGCCAGCAGCTTAGTAGCGGGGGCTTACGAGCAGTACTTC.

J is TRBJ1-1 and V is TRBV13; D unresolved. V was cut by 11 bases and J by 1 base, with 11 bases left in between. Germline values: CDR1 PRHDT, CDR2 FYEKMQ (reference sequence). CDR3 length equals 12 residues. The CDR3 DNA is TGTGCCGGCGGGAAGTGGAACACTGAAGCTTTCTTT. It specifies CAGGKWNTEAFF.

The chain joins TRBV18 to TRBJ1-2; 9 bases are a match to TRBD1. CDR3 length: 13 residues. Germline CDR1 is KGHSH and CDR2 is LQKENI. V lost 6 bases to trimming and J lost 8 bases; unmatched junction nucleotides: 7. CDR3 loop: CASSAGTGYGYTF. The DNA for the CDR3 is TGTGCCAGCTCCGCCGGGACAGGGTACGGCTACACCTTC.

This chain uses TRBV5-1 with TRBJ2-1; 7 bases line up with TRBD2. Germline V gene sequence: CDR1 SGHRS, CDR2 YFSETQ. The ends lost 5 bases at V and 0 bases at J; junction bases unmatched: 5. The CDR3 totals 15 residues. CDR3 residues: CASRVAGLSYNEQFF. Written as DNA, the CDR3 is TGCGCCAGCAGAGTAGCGGGTCTCTCCTACAATGAGCAGTTCTTC.

This clone was counted between two and nine times. The V call is TRBV2, the J call TRBJ2-1; no firm D call. The CDR3 covers 13 residues. Trimming removed 5 bases at V and 4 bases at J, with 9 bases between. The germline V gene encodes CDR1 SNHLY and CDR2 FYNNEI. For the CDR3, the DNA is TGTGCCAGCAGTTCGGAACAGTACAATGAGCAGTTCTTC. It encodes CASSSEQYNEQFF.

The genes are TRBV2 and TRBJ2-1; TRBD2 aligns across 7 bases. This CDR3 spans 16 amino acids. The germline CDR1 and CDR2 sequences are SNHLY and FYNNEI. Losses at the gene ends were 1 base for V and 2 bases for J; bases not matched to a gene: 5. CDR3 sequence reads: CASSEDGRGAYNEQFF. In DNA form, the CDR3 reads TGTGCCAGCAGTGAAGACGGACGGGGGGCCTACAATGAGCAGTTCTTC.

The chain combines TRBV13 with TRBJ2-3, with TRBD2 matching over 11 bases. V lost 5 bases to trimming and J lost 5 bases; unmatched junction nucleotides: 9. The length of the CDR3 is 16 residues. Germline loops: CDR1 PRHDT, CDR2 FYEKMQ (reference sequence). The DNA for the CDR3 is TGTGCCAGCAGCACAAGACTAGCGGGGAATGAAGATACGCAGTATTTT. Protein: CASSTRLAGNEDTQYF.

The chain links TRBV4-3 to TRBJ2-3, with 7 bases lining up with TRBD1. V was pared by 2 bases and J by 3 bases, with 5 bases of the junction left unmatched. Germline assignment: CDR1 LGHNA and CDR2 YSLEER. The CDR3 loop spans 15 amino acids. The CDR3 nucleotides read TGCGCCAGCAGCCAACTTGACAGGGATACAGATACGCAGTATTTT. Translated: CASSQLDRDTDTQYF.

The chain has TRBV2 and TRBJ1-1; 10 nucleotides agree with TRBD1. V shed 7 bases, J shed 1 base, and the junction held 6 bases outside the gene matches. This CDR3 region has 15 residues. From germline, CDR1 is SNHLY and CDR2 FYNNEI. The CDR3 protein is CASMGQGKENTEAFF. The CDR3 nucleotides read TGTGCCAGCATGGGACAGGGGAAAGAGAACACTGAAGCTTTCTTT.

The table lists this clone with a count of one. V is TRBV19 and J is TRBJ1-5; 10 bases are shared with TRBD1. The germline V gene encodes CDR1 LNHDA and CDR2 SQIVND (reference sequence). The CDR3 runs 16 residues. V lost 4 bases to trimming and J lost 6 bases; unmatched junction nucleotides: 9. The CDR3 reads CASSNSPTGGGQPQHF. The CDR3 coding sequence is TGTGCCAGTAGTAACTCCCCGACAGGGGGCGGTCAGCCCCAGCATTTT. The full variable domain, its missing parts supplied by reference TRBV19 and TRBJ1-5, is DGGITQSPKYLFRKEGQNVTLSCEQNLNHDAMYWYRQDPGQGLRLIYYSQIVNDFQKGDIAEGYSVSREKKESFPLTVTSAQKNPTAFYLCASSNSPTGGGQPQHFGDGTRLSIL.

The chain carries TRBV5-1 and TRBJ2-7; the match to TRBD1 covers 9 bases. Germline V CDR1 and CDR2: SGHRS, YFSETQ. Unmatched junction bases numbered 8, after V lost 5 bases and J lost 5 bases. This CDR3 is built from 14 residues. CDR3 loop: CASRRTTGGDEQYF. CDR3 DNA: TGCGCCAGCAGACGTACCACAGGGGGCGACGAGCAGTACTTC.

The chain uses TRBV4-2 and TRBJ1-6; D may be TRBD1 (6 bases). V was pared by 0 bases and J by 3 bases, with 12 bases between. This CDR3 has 17 residues. Germline values: CDR1 LGHNA, CDR2 YNFKEQ. CDR3: CASSQDLGGIYNSPLHF. The DNA of the CDR3 is TGTGCCAGCAGCCAAGATCTAGGGGGAATCTATAATTCACCCCTCCACTTT.

This sequence joins TRBV6-1 and TRBJ2-7; TRBD2 aligns across 8 bases. The germline gives CDR1 MNHNS, CDR2 SASEGT. The trim removed 5 bases at V and 6 bases at J, leaving 3 bases unmatched. CDR3 size: 12 residues. CDR3 amino acids: CASSPGGGEQYF. DNA of the CDR3: TGTGCCAGCAGTCCGGGAGGGGGCGAGCAGTACTTC.

The chain carries TRBV19 and TRBJ2-1; no clear D gene. Germline V CDR1 and CDR2: LNHDA, SQIVND (reference sequence). CDR3 length equals 15 residues. V lost 5 bases and J 5 bases, leaving 16 bases between the germline ends. CDR3 loop: CASSPRPQRDNEQFF. The CDR3 region has the DNA TGTGCCAGTAGTCCTCGACCCCAACGGGACAATGAGCAGTTCTTC.

The chain employs TRBV29-1 and TRBJ2-3, with TRBD2 as a possible D gene (6 bases). Germline V gives CDR1 SQVTM, CDR2 ANQGSEA. The germline V and J ends were trimmed by 4 bases and 7 bases, with 12 bases remaining between them. This CDR3 comprises 12 residues. The CDR3 coding sequence is TGCAGCGTTGCGAATAGCGGTAATACGCAGTATTTT. It encodes CSVANSGNTQYF.

The chain has TRBV6-4 and TRBJ2-1; D is ambiguous. Per germline, CDR1 MRHNA and CDR2 SNTAGT. With 5 bases removed from V and 4 bases from J, the gap between germline ends came to 9 bases. The CDR3 loop spans 13 amino acids. CDR3 DNA sequence: TGTGCCAGCAGTCCTACAGCTTACAATGAGCAGTTCTTC. Its translation is CASSPTAYNEQFF.